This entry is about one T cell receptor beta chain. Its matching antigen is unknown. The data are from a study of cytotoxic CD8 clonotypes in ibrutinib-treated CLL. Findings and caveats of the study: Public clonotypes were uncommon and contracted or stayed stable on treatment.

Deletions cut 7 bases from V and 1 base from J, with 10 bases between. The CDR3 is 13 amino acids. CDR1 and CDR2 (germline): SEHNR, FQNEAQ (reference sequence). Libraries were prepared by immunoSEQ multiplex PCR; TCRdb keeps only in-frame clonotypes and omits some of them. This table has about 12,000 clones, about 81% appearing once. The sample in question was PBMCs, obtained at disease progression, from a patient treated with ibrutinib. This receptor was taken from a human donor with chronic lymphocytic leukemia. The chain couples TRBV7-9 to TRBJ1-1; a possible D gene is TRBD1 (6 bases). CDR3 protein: CASTQGTNTEAFF. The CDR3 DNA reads TGTGCCAGCACCCAGGGGACGAACACTGAAGCTTTCTTT.